The subject of this entry is one T cell receptor (beta chain). This sample is part of a study of technical replicates of blood from several donors. V dropped 7 bases and J dropped 9 bases, with 23 bases sitting between them. This CDR3 has 15 residues. Germline V gene data show CDR1 as LGHNT and CDR2 as FRNRAP. Libraries were prepared by immunoSEQ multiplex PCR; TCRdb keeps only in-frame clonotypes and omits some of them. The sample comprises roughly 80,000 clones, about 96% of which are singletons, and about 0.2% rests with the top ten. The rearrangement uses TRBV12-5 and TRBJ2-3; the D gene is possibly TRBD1 (7 bases). This sequence originates from a human donor in good health. Sequences were obtained from T cells isolated from PBMCs. CDR3 sequence (DNA): TGTGCTAGTGTCGACGGGGGACAGCCCTTAGGGACGCAGTATTTT. Amino acid sequence: CASVDGGQPLGTQYF. Full variable domain (missing parts from reference TRBV12-5 and TRBJ2-3): DARVTQTPRHKVTEMGQEVTMRCQPILGHNTVFWYRQTMMQGLELLAYFRNRAPLDDSGMPKDRFSAEMPDATLATLKIQPSEPRDSAVYFCASVDGGQPLGTQYFGPGTRLTVL.